The next 30 T cell receptor beta chains were all read from a single sample in a study of cytomegalovirus exposure and HLA in healthy donors (dated by TCRdb to 2017 to 2019). The library was produced with the immunoSEQ multiplex PCR assay. For the multiplex PCR, a mixture combining 60 forward primers for TCR Vbeta segments and 13 reverse primers for TCR Jbeta segments was used. Sourced from immuneACCESS, this table was stored by TCRdb with only in-frame sequences that have V and J called. A share of the clones is absent; for the studies checked, an unresolved V gene accounts for under half, and the remainder has no known explanation. This sample comprises about 150,000 clones, roughly 70% of them detected only once. The ten largest clones capture around 7% of the sample. Input material: PBMCs. The receptor source for this set is a man aged 25 to 45 in good health and CMV-seronegative.

The chain links TRBV10-3 to TRBJ2-3, with a tentative D call TRBD1 (5 bases). Germline CDR1 is ENHRY and CDR2 is SYGVKD. The CDR3 totals 13 residues. The ends were cut back, 8 bases at V and 2 bases at J, with 11 bases in the middle. CDR3 protein: CAIGASLTDTQYF. Here the CDR3 DNA reads TGTGCCATCGGGGCATCTCTCACAGATACGCAGTATTTT.

This rearrangement joins TRBV19 to TRBJ2-1; D might be TRBD2 (5 bases). Per the germline V gene, CDR1 is LNHDA and CDR2 is SQIVND (reference sequence). The V end lost 1 base, the J end lost 2 bases, and 12 bases lay between the germline ends. The CDR3 is 16 residues long. The CDR3 region is CASSIVIRTPYNEQFF. CDR3 in DNA: TGTGCCAGTAGTATAGTCATCAGGACTCCCTACAATGAGCAGTTCTTC.

As regards this clone: Other DNA sequences from this sample encode an identical CDR3 as well. J is TRBJ2-7 and V is TRBV9; perhaps TRBD1 as D (5 bases). Looked up from germline, CDR1 is SGDLS and CDR2 is YYNGEE. This CDR3 contains 14 residues. Trimming pared 0 bases from V and 3 bases from J, leaving 10 bases between. The CDR3 coding sequence is TGTGCCAGCAGCGTAGGTGGACAAGACTACGAGCAGTACTTC. It is translated as CASSVGGQDYEQYF.

The rearrangement joins TRBV7-9 to TRBJ2-2, with 15 nucleotides matching TRBD2. Germline V lookup: CDR1 SEHNR, CDR2 FQNEAQ (reference sequence). This CDR3 is 19 amino acids long. The J segment lost 4 bases and the V segment lost 4 bases, leaving 10 bases of the junction unmatched. The CDR3 nucleotides are TGTGCCAGCAGCTCATGGACTAGCGGGAGGGCCCGTGGCACCGGGGAGCTGTTTTTT. This codes for CASSSWTSGRARGTGELFF.

The chain carries TRBV5-6 and TRBJ1-2, with a weak D call TRBD1 (5 bases). This CDR3 region has 16 residues. CDR1 is SGHDT and CDR2 is YYEEEE in the germline V gene. Trimming took 4 bases from V and 4 from J, leaving 20 bases between them. In DNA form, the CDR3 reads TGTGCCAGCAGCCTACAGACGAAGGGGCCTAGCTATGGCTACACCTTC. Protein: CASSLQTKGPSYGYTF.

This clone was seen a handful of times. J is TRBJ2-5 and V is TRBV11-2, with unresolved D. V was clipped by 5 bases and J by 5 bases, with 21 bases between them. The CDR3 contains 16 residues. Looked up from germline, CDR1 is SGHAT and CDR2 is FQNNGV. CDR3 nucleotide sequence: TGTGCCAGCAGCCTCCCCGCCCTCTCTGGTGAGGAGACCCAGTACTTC. Its protein product is CASSLPALSGEETQYF.

This clone showed up just a few times. The gene calls are TRBV7-2 and TRBJ1-5; 7 bases map to TRBD1. The J segment lost 4 bases and the V segment lost 6 bases, leaving 9 bases of the junction unmatched. The CDR3 totals 15 residues. Germline V gene data show CDR1 as SGHTA and CDR2 as FQGNSA. CDR3 sequence (DNA): TGTGCCAGCAGAACTCAGGGGGGCTGGAATCAGCCCCAGCATTTT. It codes for CASRTQGGWNQPQHF.

This chain connects TRBV5-1 to TRBJ1-1; D is unresolved. This CDR3 has 13 residues. V lost 1 base to trimming and J lost 0 bases, with 4 bases between them. CDR1 is SGHRS and CDR2 is YFSETQ in the germline V gene. This CDR3 reads CASSLNMNTEAFF. As DNA, the CDR3 is TGCGCCAGCAGCTTGAATATGAACACTGAAGCTTTCTTT.

The chain has TRBV5-1 and TRBJ2-5; D is possibly TRBD1 (6 bases). CDR1 is SGHRS and CDR2 is YFSETQ in the germline V gene. This CDR3 has 14 residues. V was shortened by 5 bases and J by 2 bases, with 13 bases between the two germline ends. CDR3 DNA sequence: TGCGCCAGCAGTACTGGGACATCTCAAGAGACCCAGTACTTC. The encoded protein is CASSTGTSQETQYF.

This chain connects TRBV7-9 to TRBJ2-1; 8 bases line up with TRBD1. The CDR3 is made up of 13 amino acids. Germline-derived CDR1 and CDR2 are SEHNR and FQNEAQ (reference sequence). V lost 7 bases, J lost 4 bases, and 3 bases stayed unmatched. The CDR3 spells CASTGQGYNEQFF. In nucleotides, the CDR3 is TGTGCCAGCACCGGACAGGGTTACAATGAGCAGTTCTTC.

This sequence joins TRBV6-1 and TRBJ2-1; 10 positions agree with TRBD2. This CDR3 comprises 15 residues. Germline CDR1 reads MNHNS; CDR2 reads SASEGT. V shed 2 bases, J shed 3 bases, and the junction held 1 base outside the gene matches. CDR3 residues: CASSERLAGYNEQFF. The CDR3 DNA is TGTGCCAGCAGTGAACGACTAGCGGGCTACAATGAGCAGTTCTTC.

This chain uses TRBV27 with TRBJ2-1, with TRBD2 identical over 7 bases. Germline-derived CDR1 and CDR2 are MNHEY and SMNVEV (reference sequence). The CDR3 is 12 residues long. J lost 5 bases, V lost 8 bases, and 3 bases had no gene match. CDR3 in DNA: TGTGCCAGCCGGCGGGGGAACAATGAGCAGTTCTTC. Protein product: CASRRGNNEQFF.

The J gene is TRBJ2-3, the V gene TRBV11-2; D may be TRBD2 (7 bases). V was shortened by 5 bases and J by 3 bases, with 15 bases between the two germline ends. This CDR3 spans 15 amino acids. Germline V gene sequence: CDR1 SGHAT, CDR2 FQNNGV. The CDR3 nucleotides are TGTGCCAGCAGCCCGAGGGGGGGAGGGACAGATACGCAGTATTTT. Protein: CASSPRGGGTDTQYF.

The genes are TRBV28 and TRBJ2-5; 8 bases agree with TRBD2. The J segment lost 0 bases and the V segment lost 5 bases, leaving 17 bases of the junction unmatched. The CDR3 runs to 19 residues. Germline values: CDR1 MDHEN, CDR2 SYDVKM. CDR3 DNA sequence: TGTGCCAGCAGTCGTTCGGTTTTTCGGGGGGGGTCGTACCAAGAGACCCAGTACTTC. It specifies CASSRSVFRGGSYQETQYF.

The chain is built from TRBV19 and TRBJ1-5; TRBD1 is a possible D gene (6 bases). V gave up 7 bases and J gave up 3 bases, with 13 bases separating them. There are 14 residues in the CDR3. Germline loops: CDR1 LNHDA, CDR2 SQIVND (reference sequence). CDR3 sequence (DNA): TGTGCCAGTACCCCCAGGGGAGACAATCAGCCCCAGCATTTT. Translated: CASTPRGDNQPQHF.

The chain uses TRBV25-1 and TRBJ2-7, with D tentatively TRBD2 (6 bases). Germline-derived CDR1 and CDR2 are MGHDK and SYGVNS. The CDR3 totals 14 residues. Trimming cost V 3 bases and J 2 bases, with 11 bases left between them. The CDR3 DNA reads TGTGCCAGCAGTGACCGGGAGTGGGCCTACGAGCAGTACTTC. Amino acid sequence: CASSDREWAYEQYF.

The genes are TRBV4-2 and TRBJ2-3, with TRBD1 matching over 7 bases. V was pared by 0 bases and J by 6 bases, with 0 bases of the junction left unmatched. Germline V lookup: CDR1 LGHNA, CDR2 YNFKEQ. The CDR3 extends over 13 amino acids. The CDR3 is CASSQDRGDTQYF. The DNA of the CDR3 is TGTGCCAGCAGCCAAGACAGGGGGGATACGCAGTATTTT.

The J gene is TRBJ1-5, the V gene TRBV7-2; D ambiguous. Per germline, CDR1 SGHTA and CDR2 FQGNSA. V gave up 5 bases and J gave up 4 bases, with 9 bases separating them. The CDR3 has 13 amino acids. The CDR3 nucleotides read TGTGCCAGCAGCCAAGTAGATAATCAGCCCCAGCATTTT. Its protein product is CASSQVDNQPQHF. Together with reference TRBV7-2 and TRBJ1-5, the CDR3 gives the full variable domain: GAGVSQSPSNKVTEKGKDVELRCDPISGHTALYWYRQSLGQGLEFLIYFQGNSAPDKSGLPSDRFSAERTGGSVSTLTIQRTQQEDSAVYLCASSQVDNQPQHFGDGTRLSIL.

J is TRBJ2-7 and V is TRBV2, with D maybe TRBD1 (5 bases). The CDR3 covers 11 residues. Germline assignment: CDR1 SNHLY and CDR2 FYNNEI. V lost 7 bases and J lost 5, with 9 bases in between. The CDR3 loop is CASKVQDEQYF. CDR3 DNA: TGTGCCAGCAAAGTACAGGACGAGCAGTACTTC.

The chain uses TRBV5-1 and TRBJ2-7; 8 bases are shared with TRBD1. Per germline, CDR1 SGHRS and CDR2 YFSETQ. This CDR3 comprises 14 residues. J gave up 2 bases and V 1 base, and 2 bases lay outside the gene matches. The CDR3 is CASSLPGGPYEQYF. Written as DNA, the CDR3 is TGCGCCAGCAGCTTGCCAGGGGGCCCCTACGAGCAGTACTTC.

The rearrangement links TRBV28 to TRBJ1-2; TRBD1 might be the D (6 bases). V was clipped by 4 bases and J by 3 bases, with 15 bases between them. CDR3 length: 15 amino acids. Germline assignment: CDR1 MDHEN and CDR2 SYDVKM. In nucleotides, the CDR3 is TGTGCCAGCAGTTCCCTAGGGGGGGCACACTATGGCTACACCTTC. Its protein is CASSSLGGAHYGYTF.

This clone was seen a single time. The V gene is TRBV9, the J gene TRBJ1-2, with D tentatively TRBD1 (5 bases). This CDR3 is 14 amino acids long. Trimming took off 1 base at V and 8 bases at J, with 15 bases between the two ends. Germline V gene sequence: CDR1 SGDLS, CDR2 YYNGEE. CDR3 loop: CASSVSWGEEGYTF. CDR3 coding DNA: TGTGCCAGCAGCGTATCTTGGGGCGAAGAGGGCTACACCTTC.

The V gene is TRBV6-1, the J gene TRBJ1-2; 10 bases fit TRBD1. Germline CDR1 and CDR2: MNHNS and SASEGT. Trimming removed 3 bases from V and 7 bases from J; junction bases left unmatched: 8. This CDR3 spans 15 amino acids. The CDR3, as DNA: TGTGCCAGCAGTGAGTTGACAGGGGGCGACGGTGGCTACACCTTC. Translation: CASSELTGGDGGYTF.

CDR3 protein: CASSREGHGVGKQFF. The CDR3, as DNA: TGCGCCAGCAGCCGGGAGGGCCACGGCGTCGGTAAGCAGTTCTTC. The V gene is TRBV5-1, the J gene TRBJ2-1, with 8 bases fitting TRBD2. The CDR3 length is 15 residues. Trimming at V came to 4 bases and at J to 11 bases, leaving 14 bases not matched to a gene. CDR1 is SGHRS, CDR2 YFSETQ, per germline.

The gene calls are TRBV15 and TRBJ1-2; D ambiguous. Germline V lookup: CDR1 LNHNV, CDR2 YYDKDF (reference sequence). The CDR3 totals 11 residues. V lost 0 bases and J lost 8, with 4 bases in between. CDR3 nucleotide sequence: TGTGCCACCAGCAGAGACGGGGGCTACACCTTC. Translating gives CATSRDGGYTF.

The chain combines TRBV11-2 with TRBJ2-1, with TRBD1 identical over 9 bases. Germline V gene sequence: CDR1 SGHAT, CDR2 FQNNGV. The trim removed 4 bases at V and 15 bases at J, leaving 10 bases unmatched. CDR3 length: 13 residues. In DNA, the CDR3 is TGTGCCAGCAGCTGGGACAGGGTTGGTCCTCGGTTCTTC. It specifies CASSWDRVGPRFF.

The genes are TRBV6-1 and TRBJ2-7; D might be TRBD1 (5 bases). V gave up 2 bases and J gave up 3 bases, with 8 bases separating them. Germline CDR1 MNHNS, CDR2 SASEGT. This CDR3 is built from 13 residues. The DNA for the CDR3 is TGTGCCAGCAGTGAAAGGGGTGGCTACGAGCAGTACTTC. Residues: CASSERGGYEQYF.

The chain uses TRBV6-5 and TRBJ2-2, with a tentative D call TRBD1 (5 bases). V was cut by 2 bases and J by 5 bases, with 9 bases left in between. The CDR3 sequence is 14 residues long. CDR1 MNHEY and CDR2 SVGAGI come from the germline V gene. CDR3 sequence: CASSYQGETGELFF. CDR3 nucleotide sequence: TGTGCCAGCAGTTACCAGGGTGAGACCGGGGAGCTGTTTTTT.

This clone was seen a few times. The chain has TRBV29-1 and TRBJ2-3; 8 bases are a match to TRBD2. V lost 3 bases and J lost 6; bases outside the gene matches: 8. The CDR3 covers 14 residues. CDR1 and CDR2 from the germline V gene are SQVTM and ANQGSEA. The CDR3, as DNA: TGCAGCGTTGATGGCGGGAGGTATGTGGATACGCAGTATTTT. Translated, it gives CSVDGGRYVDTQYF.

V gene TRBV7-8 combines with J gene TRBJ1-2; D call uncertain. The CDR3 is made up of 15 amino acids. Between the trimmed V and J ends, which lost 5 bases and 4 bases, there was a span of 17 bases. From germline, CDR1 is SGHVS and CDR2 FQNEAQ. The CDR3 DNA sequence: TGTGCCAGCAGCCCCGGAGGGAGCCTTGGCTATGGCTACACCTTC. Its protein product is CASSPGGSLGYGYTF.